Shown below are 8 T cell receptor beta chains from a single sample sequenced in a study of tumor-infiltrating lymphocytes in primary liver carcinoma listed by TCRdb under 2017. Blood RNA was extracted from unsorted whole blood with TRIzol reagent; germline DNA came from the DNeasy Blood & Tissue kit. Sequencer: Illumina HiSeq 2500. TCRbeta-specific cDNA was reverse-transcribed from 500 ng total RNA using a constant-region primer and ProtoScript II reverse transcriptase. Construction of the TCRbeta libraries relied on three nested rounds of multiplex PCR, following a slightly modified ARM-PCR procedure. Each of the first two PCR rounds ran for around 11 cycles and used multiplex TRBV1-TRBV30 forward primers together with a Cbeta reverse primer. Using fastp at Q25 and MiXCR, TCRdb reprocessed the public reads and kept productive beta chains. Every entry covers one CDR3 protein and lists the most common genes and DNA from its rows. The table for this sample lists 300,000 to 400,000 distinct CDR3 sequences; over 55% of them were counted only once. Approximately 9.4% of the sample goes to the ten largest clones.

The specimen was peripheral blood. Source of these receptors: a man aged 35 to 55 with primary liver carcinoma and hepatitis B virus infection.

CDR3 bases: TGTGCCAGCTCACCACCCACGACGGGCGAGCAGTACTTC. It is translated as CASSPPTTGEQYF. This chain links TRBV18 with TRBJ2-7; D remains ambiguous. V shed 0 bases and J shed 6 bases, with 9 bases lying between them. Germline CDR1 KGHSH, CDR2 LQKENI. This CDR3 comprises 13 residues. The full variable domain, in which reference TRBV18 and TRBJ2-7 provide the parts outside the CDR3, is NAGVMQNPRHLVRRRGQEARLRCSPMKGHSHVYWYRQLPEEGLKFMVYLQKENIIDESGMPKERFSAEFPKEGPSILRIQQVVRGDSAAYFCASSPPTTGEQYFGPGTRLTVT.

For this clonotype: One end of the junction varies from germline; a read error may be responsible. The rearrangement joins TRBV14 to TRBJ1-1, with D tentatively TRBD1 (5 bases). This CDR3 has 14 residues. The germline V gene has CDR1 SGHDN and CDR2 FVKESK. CDR3 residues: CAGSQVTGVTEAFF. The DNA of the CDR3 is TGTGCCGGCAGCCAGGTTACAGGAGTCACTGAAGCTTTCTTT.

There are a few counts of this clonotype. This rearrangement joins TRBV30 to TRBJ2-7; D is ambiguous. Trimming left V 3 bases short and J 5 bases short, with 11 bases between. This CDR3 is built from 12 residues. CDR1 is GTSNPN and CDR2 is SVGIG in the germline V gene (reference sequence). CDR3 sequence reads: CAWSHPGHEQYF. CDR3 bases: TGTGCCTGGAGCCATCCCGGGCACGAGCAGTACTTC.

Details on this clonotype: Its ends do not fully match the called genes, so a read error is possible. The V call is TRBV6-1, the J call TRBJ2-7; D assignment may be TRBD1 or TRBD2 (5 bases each). There are 15 residues in the CDR3. Per germline, CDR1 MNHNS and CDR2 SASEGT. The DNA for the CDR3 is TGTGCCAGCAGTCTGCGTGCGGTGGGGACCTACGAGCACTACTTC. It encodes CASSLRAVGTYEHYF.

For this clonotype: A read error is possible here, since a much larger clone lies one base away. No conserved phenylalanine or tryptophan ends this CDR3, so it is likely a read error. This chain links TRBV5-5 with TRBJ2-2; D is unclear. Germline loops: CDR1 SGHKS, CDR2 YYEKEE (reference sequence). V was shortened by 5 bases and J by 3 bases, with 5 bases between the two germline ends. CDR3 length: 12 amino acids. The CDR3 sequence: CASRLHTGELFS. CDR3 bases: TGTGCCAGCAGACTCCACACCGGGGAGCTGTTTTCT.

The chain employs TRBV12-3 or TRBV12-4 and TRBJ2-1; 8 bases map to TRBD1. This CDR3 has 16 residues. With V trimmed by 5 bases and J by 4 bases, 10 bases remained unmatched. The CDR3 is CASSGGPGGKYNEQFF. In DNA form, the CDR3 reads TGTGCCAGCAGTGGGGGACCAGGGGGCAAATACAATGAGCAGTTCTTC.

In this sample, this clonotype turned up a few times. The chain uses TRBV4-1 and TRBJ1-1; D unresolved. CDR3 size: 14 residues. The ends were cut back, 4 bases at V and 4 bases at J, with 13 bases in the middle. Germline CDR1 and CDR2: MGHRA and YSYEKL. The CDR3 sequence is CASSPNEALTEAFF. Here the CDR3 DNA reads TGCGCCAGCAGCCCCAATGAGGCCCTCACTGAAGCTTTCTTT.

For this clonotype: Without the conserved terminal phenylalanine or tryptophan, this CDR3 likely stems from a read error. The V gene is TRBV11-2, the J gene TRBJ2-3; the D is unclear. Germline V gene sequence: CDR1 SGHAT, CDR2 FQNNGV. CDR3 length: 12 amino acids. Trimming removed 2 bases at V and 5 bases at J, with 5 bases between. CDR3 amino acids: CASSLSGDTQYY. The CDR3 bases are TGTGCCAGCAGCTTATCAGGAGATACGCAGTATTAT.